This T cell receptor (beta chain) was observed in a study of blood T cell repertoires in COVID-19. Looking at the study overall: Material from acute and convalescent COVID-19 was sourced from the United States, Italy and Spain. The cDNA or gDNA used as material had been derived from T cells, B-cell-depleted T cells, or PBMCs.

Authors' data handling: For nucleated cells, counts were estimated from reference gene primer amplification. Produced via immunoSEQ multiplex PCR; TCRdb's table is partial and in-frame only. The DNA was the basis for D and trimming; V, J and clone size are from that table. Among 95,000 or so clones listed, 87% were seen once. The CDR3 totals 17 residues. Germline lookup yields CDR1 SGHTA and CDR2 FQGTGA. V lost 4 bases and J 0 bases, leaving 13 bases between the germline ends. In this sample, this clone turned up once. Sequencing was performed on peripheral blood. The chain uses TRBV7-3 and TRBJ2-6; a possible D gene is TRBD2 (6 bases). The TCR sequence derives from a human donor in a cohort sampled during active COVID-19. The DNA for the CDR3 is TGTGCCAGCAGCTCAAGGGACGGGAGCTCTGGGGCCAACGTCCTGACTTTC. Translation gives CASSSRDGSSGANVLTF.